This T cell receptor (beta chain) was documented in a study of blood T cell repertoires in COVID-19. Study in general: Samples representing acute and convalescent COVID-19 were sourced from the United States, Italy and Spain. In each case, the material was cDNA or gDNA derived from T cells, B-cell-depleted T cells, or PBMCs.

In the source study's methods: From reference gene primer amplification, estimates of nucleated cell counts were derived. Sequencing was performed with immunoSEQ multiplex PCR; in TCRdb, only in-frame clones are kept and a portion is missing. Clone size and V and J calls were adopted from that table, with D and trimming inferred from the DNA. Among about 130,000 clones listed, over 60% were seen once. V was trimmed by 0 bases and J by 3 bases, leaving 15 bases between them. The CDR3 spans 16 residues. The V gene's germline CDR1 is SGDLS and CDR2 YYNGEE. Source material: peripheral blood. This sequence was found in a woman aged 65 to 85 with acute or convalescent COVID-19. The chain employs TRBV9 and TRBJ1-2; tentative D call: TRBD1 (5 bases). The CDR3 region is CASSVDYRGTHYGYTF. The CDR3 coding sequence is TGTGCCAGCAGCGTAGATTACCGGGGGACCCACTATGGCTACACCTTC.